This entry describes one T cell receptor (beta chain). The data originate from a study of T cell responses to AZD1222 COVID-19 vaccine. The CDR3 is 15 residues long. The V gene's germline CDR1 is SGDLS and CDR2 YYNGEE. V dropped 2 bases and J dropped 1 base, with 12 bases sitting between them. Using immunoSEQ multiplex PCR, the repertoire was profiled, and TCRdb retains in-frame clones only, with some absent. Among about 160,000 clones listed, around 94% were seen once. The sequence came from an adult who received the AZD1222 COVID-19 vaccine. The chain is built from TRBV9 and TRBJ2-5; D might be TRBD2 (7 bases). Material: peripheral blood, obtained 28 days after the second AZD1222 dose. The CDR3 sequence is CASSVAGAIQETQYF. Here the CDR3 DNA reads TGTGCCAGCAGCGTGGCGGGGGCAATCCAAGAGACCCAGTACTTC.